These 21 T cell receptor beta chains originate from one sample sequenced in a study of blood T cells in healthy people across ages (dated by TCRdb to between 2015 and 2016). The library was made by 5' RACE. Sequencing relied on an Illumina HiSeq 2500. A second PCR of roughly 6 to 12 cycles was performed with a sample-barcoded 5' primer and a J-beta primer mix. The public reads were reanalyzed by TCRdb: fastp trimming at Q25, MiXCR alignment, in-frame beta chains only. Identical CDR3 protein sequences are pooled into one entry, listed with their most common genes and DNA. The sample contains 1.5 million to 2 million distinct CDR3 sequences, 28% of them found a single time. The top ten hold 6.5% to 8.5% of the sample. Sequenced: blood. The source of these receptors is a woman in her twenties or thirties in good health.

The V gene is TRBV5-1, the J gene TRBJ2-2; 8 nucleotides align to TRBD1. Per germline, CDR1 SGHRS and CDR2 YFSETQ. The CDR3 runs 20 residues. Germline trimming cut 3 bases from V and 3 bases from J; bases unmatched to any gene: 19. CDR3 sequence (DNA): TGCGCCAGCAGCTCCCCAGTAGGACAGGGAGGCAGAGCTCACACCGGGGAGCTGTTTTTT. Its protein product is CASSSPVGQGGRAHTGELFF.

This clonotype was detected only a few times. The chain joins TRBV11-2 to TRBJ2-6; D is uncertain. CDR3 length: 15 amino acids. Germline V CDR1 and CDR2: SGHAT, FQNNGV. V was shortened by 5 bases and J by 2 bases, with 10 bases between the two germline ends. CDR3 region: CASSGTSAGANVLTF. The CDR3 DNA is TGTGCCAGCAGCGGCACAAGTGCTGGGGCCAACGTCCTGACTTTC.

Comments on this clonotype: A much larger clone differs from this one at a single base, so this may be a read error. The rearrangement joins TRBV20-1 to TRBJ2-1, with D unclear. Matching the DNA end better, TRBJ2-7 makes the J call doubtful. This CDR3 is 14 amino acids long. Germline lookup yields CDR1 DFQATT and CDR2 SNEGSKA (reference sequence). CDR3 DNA sequence: TGCAGTGCTGGCCCCGCAGGCTCCTACAATGAGCAGTACTTC. Protein sequence: CSAGPAGSYNEQYF.

CDR3 residues: CASSQEHRGTQYF. The DNA for the CDR3 is TGTGCCAGCAGCCAAGAACATCGGGGGACGCAGTATTTT. The rearrangement uses TRBV3-1 and TRBJ2-3; perhaps TRBD2 as D (6 bases). The germline CDR1 and CDR2 sequences are LGHDT and YNNKEL (reference sequence). The CDR3 is made up of 13 amino acids. Trimming left V 0 bases short and J 9 bases short, with 10 bases between.

This clonotype was counted a few times. The chain couples TRBV6-5 to TRBJ1-2; D remains ambiguous. Germline V gene lookup returns CDR1 MNHEY and CDR2 SVGAGI. V was clipped by 2 bases and J by 5 bases, with 15 bases between them. The CDR3 has 15 residues. CDR3: CASSYHEETKYGYTF. CDR3 sequence (DNA): TGTGCCAGCAGTTACCACGAGGAGACGAAGTATGGCTACACCTTC.

The chain carries TRBV19 and TRBJ1-1, with 7 bases that match TRBD1. CDR3 length equals 14 residues. V was clipped by 9 bases and J by 1 base; unmatched bases: 8. CDR1 LNHDA and CDR2 SQIVND come from the germline V gene (reference sequence). The CDR3, as DNA: TGTGCCAGCCCAAGTCGGACAGGGAACACTGAAGCTTTCTTT. This sequence encodes CASPSRTGNTEAFF.

This clonotype was seen only a few times. This sequence joins TRBV20-1 and TRBJ2-1, with D possibly being TRBD2 (5 bases). Trimming shortened V by 6 bases and J by 6 bases, and 18 bases separated the two germline ends. The CDR3 spans 14 residues. CDR1 DFQATT and CDR2 SNEGSKA come from the germline V gene (reference sequence). The CDR3 is CSARPRKGSNEQFF. The CDR3 DNA is TGCAGTGCCCGACCCCGGAAAGGGAGCAATGAGCAGTTCTTC.

The gene calls are TRBV5-1 and TRBJ1-1; a weak D match, TRBD1 (5 bases). This CDR3 spans 14 amino acids. Germline loops: CDR1 SGHRS, CDR2 YFSETQ. Trimming took 3 bases from V and 7 from J, leaving 16 bases between them. The chain's CDR3 is CASSWGFRVNEAFF. Written as DNA, the CDR3 is TGCGCCAGCAGCTGGGGTTTCAGGGTTAATGAAGCTTTCTTT.

This chain connects TRBV18 to TRBJ1-1, with D possibly being TRBD1 (5 bases). The CDR3 loop spans 15 amino acids. In germline, CDR1 is KGHSH, CDR2 LQKENI. V was trimmed by 3 bases and J by 2 bases, leaving 13 bases between them. CDR3 residues: CASSPSAGPNTEAFF. The CDR3 bases are TGTGCCAGCTCACCTTCAGCGGGACCCAACACTGAAGCTTTCTTT.

As to this clonotype: A read error is likely here: a far larger clone is one base away. The CDR3 DNA sequence: TGCAGTACTAGCGGAACCTACGAGCAGTACTTC. This sequence encodes CSTSGTYEQYF. This chain connects TRBV29-1 to TRBJ2-7; 8 nucleotides match TRBD2. Germline V gives CDR1 SQVTM, CDR2 ANQGSEA. The CDR3 runs 11 residues.

The table lists this clonotype with many counts. It may be a read error: a sequence one base away is much more abundant. V gene TRBV5-1 combines with J gene TRBJ2-7; D remains ambiguous. V was trimmed by 3 bases and J by 2 bases, leaving 12 bases between them. CDR1 and CDR2 (germline): SGHRS, YFSETQ. The CDR3 covers 14 residues. The CDR3 DNA reads TGCGCCAGCAGCTGGGTGGTCAGTCCCTACGAGCAGTACTTC. It encodes CASSWVVSPYEQYF.

V gene TRBV7-2 combines with J gene TRBJ2-1; tentatively, D is TRBD2 (5 bases). V was clipped by 5 bases and J by 5 bases, with 13 bases between them. CDR1 and CDR2 (germline): SGHTA, FQGNSA. This CDR3 comprises 14 residues. CDR3 bases: TGTGCCAGCAGCGTAGGACCGGGAAACAATGAGCAGTTCTTC. Its translation is CASSVGPGNNEQFF.

The rearrangement links TRBV12-3 or TRBV12-4 to TRBJ2-5; D is undetermined. The CDR3 sequence is 13 residues long. V lost 4 bases to trimming and J lost 3 bases, with 9 bases between them. In DNA form, the CDR3 reads TGTGCCAGCAGTTCACCAGCGAAAGAGACCCAGTACTTC. It is translated as CASSSPAKETQYF.

The V call is TRBV20-1, the J call TRBJ2-7, with 7 bases lining up with TRBD1. CDR3 size: 15 residues. Trimming removed 3 bases from V and 3 bases from J; junction bases left unmatched: 11. Germline V gene data show CDR1 as DFQATT and CDR2 as SNEGSKA (reference sequence). CDR3 residues: CSARGRGRDSYEQYF. DNA of the CDR3: TGCAGTGCTAGGGGCCGGGGCCGGGACAGCTACGAGCAGTACTTC.

This chain joins TRBV5-1 and TRBJ2-3, with 7 bases lining up with TRBD2. Germline V gene sequence: CDR1 SGHRS, CDR2 YFSETQ. The trim removed 1 base at V and 0 bases at J, leaving 11 bases unmatched. CDR3 length: 18 amino acids. The CDR3 nucleotides read TGCGCCAGCAGCTTGTTGTCTAGCGGAAAAGCTAGCACAGATACGCAGTATTTT. As protein: CASSLLSSGKASTDTQYF.

The chain combines TRBV12-3 or TRBV12-4 with TRBJ1-2; 7 nucleotides match TRBD1. With V trimmed by 5 bases and J by 4 bases, 7 bases remained unmatched. The CDR3 has 14 amino acids. The CDR3 here is CASSLQGVVYGYTF. The DNA for the CDR3 is TGTGCCAGCAGTCTGCAGGGGGTCGTCTATGGCTACACCTTC.

Remarks on this clonotype: At one end, the junction sequence differs from germline, possibly due to a read error. The chain is built from TRBV5-1 and TRBJ2-7, with D possibly matching TRBD2 (7 bases). Germline V gene data show CDR1 as SGHRS and CDR2 as YFSETQ. This CDR3 has 13 residues. The CDR3 spells CASSLGGGYDQYF. CDR3 bases: TGCGCCAGCAGCTTGGGGGGGGGCTACGACCAGTACTTC.

This clonotype was observed a few times. The genes are TRBV7-9 and TRBJ1-6; tentatively, D is TRBD1 (6 bases). Deletions cut 3 bases from V and 9 bases from J, with 12 bases between. Germline V gene sequence: CDR1 SEHNR, CDR2 FQNEAQ (reference sequence). The CDR3 has 14 residues. CDR3 sequence: CASSFGQPGSPLHF. The DNA for the CDR3 is TGTGCCAGCAGCTTCGGACAGCCCGGTTCACCCCTCCACTTT.

This clonotype was seen at least ten times. V and J are TRBV10-3 and TRBJ1-5; D possibly corresponds to TRBD1 (5 bases). V dropped 2 bases and J dropped 4 bases, with 21 bases sitting between them. There are 18 residues in the CDR3. Germline values: CDR1 ENHRY, CDR2 SYGVKD. The CDR3 nucleotides are TGTGCCATCAGTGAGGAAAGGAGGAGACATCGGGGGAATCAGCCCCAGCATTTT. This encodes CAISEERRRHRGNQPQHF.

The chain joins TRBV20-1 to TRBJ2-1, with a tentative D call TRBD1 (6 bases). CDR3 length: 14 residues. Germline V gene lookup returns CDR1 DFQATT and CDR2 SNEGSKA (reference sequence). Trimming removed 6 bases from V and 2 bases from J, with 14 bases in between. CDR3 nucleotides: TGCAGTGCCAGCATGGGGGCTGCCTACAATGAGCAGTTCTTC. Translation gives CSASMGAAYNEQFF.

This clonotype was seen ten or more times. This chain joins TRBV20-1 and TRBJ1-2, with TRBD1 identical over 9 bases. Germline V gives CDR1 DFQATT, CDR2 SNEGSKA (reference sequence). Trimming took 6 bases from V and 8 from J; bases not matched to a gene: 13. CDR3 length: 14 amino acids. The CDR3, as DNA: TGCAGTGCACGAGGCACAGGGGGCGACCTAGGCTACACCTTC. It specifies CSARGTGGDLGYTF.